The 9 T cell receptor beta chains below all came from one sample that was sequenced in a study of shared clonotypes between healthy human individuals. The table came from immunoSEQ multiplex PCR; TCRdb's copy has only in-frame clones and leaves some out. The sample has under 2.5 million clones; approximately 90% are singletons. The specimen was naive CD4+ T cells from PBMCs. The subset denotes: CD45RA+ positively selected. These receptors were obtained from a young man in good health. Some clones in this sample may be carry-over from other donors' samples.

The J gene is TRBJ2-7, the V gene TRBV18, with D possibly TRBD1 on 6 matching bases. The CDR3 is made up of 16 amino acids. V was trimmed by 2 bases and J by 1 base, leaving 15 bases between them. CDR1 and CDR2 from the germline V gene are KGHSH and LQKENI. The CDR3 here is CASSPGTSVRSYEQYF. The DNA of the CDR3 is TGTGCCAGCTCACCAGGGACATCCGTGCGGTCCTACGAGCAGTACTTC.

The CDR3 region is CASSRGTYRLETQYF. For the CDR3, the DNA is TGTGCCAGCAGCCGAGGGACGTACCGGTTGGAGACCCAGTACTTC. The V and J genes are TRBV11-1 and TRBJ2-5; D may be TRBD1 or TRBD2 (5 bases each). The germline V gene has CDR1 SGHAT and CDR2 FQDESV (reference sequence). This CDR3 comprises 15 residues. Trimming stripped 5 bases from V and 5 bases from J, with 18 bases between.

The chain couples TRBV28 to TRBJ2-6, with unresolved D. CDR3 size: 16 residues. The V gene lost 6 bases and the J gene lost 0 bases, with 12 bases spanning the gap. Germline lookup yields CDR1 MDHEN and CDR2 SYDVKM. CDR3 sequence: CASRGSTASGANVLTF. The CDR3 DNA is TGTGCCAGCAGAGGTTCTACGGCCTCTGGGGCCAACGTCCTGACTTTC.

This clone has only one observation. V is TRBV28 and J is TRBJ2-1; weak D call: TRBD2 (6 bases). The ends were cut back, 6 bases at V and 5 bases at J, with 11 bases in the middle. This CDR3 is 13 amino acids long. Per germline, CDR1 MDHEN and CDR2 SYDVKM. CDR3 sequence reads: CASSVGSNNEQFF. The DNA for the CDR3 is TGTGCCAGCAGCGTCGGGAGTAACAATGAGCAGTTCTTC.

The table lists this clone with a count of one. V and J are TRBV28 and TRBJ2-7; D ambiguous. CDR3 size: 15 residues. The germline gives CDR1 MDHEN, CDR2 SYDVKM. Trimming removed 6 bases from V and 6 bases from J, with 21 bases in between. CDR3: CASRSPLGESGEQYF. The CDR3 DNA reads TGTGCCAGCAGATCCCCCCTCGGTGAATCGGGCGAGCAGTACTTC.

The CDR3 coding sequence is TGTGCCAGCTCAATGCCGGGACTAGTCTCCTACGAGCAGTACTTC. Its protein is CASSMPGLVSYEQYF. J is TRBJ2-7 and V is TRBV18; 8 nucleotides align to TRBD2. The CDR3 is 15 residues long. Germline loops: CDR1 KGHSH, CDR2 LQKENI. The J segment lost 0 bases and the V segment lost 5 bases, leaving 6 bases of the junction unmatched. The complete variable domain, with remaining parts taken from reference TRBV18 and TRBJ2-7, reads NAGVMQNPRHLVRRRGQEARLRCSPMKGHSHVYWYRQLPEEGLKFMVYLQKENIIDESGMPKERFSAEFPKEGPSILRIQQVVRGDSAAYFCASSMPGLVSYEQYFGPGTRLTVT.

The chain has TRBV5-1 and TRBJ2-5, with 13 bases that match TRBD2. The J call may be wrong; the DNA end is better matched by TRBJ2-7. Germline V gene data show CDR1 as SGHRS and CDR2 as YFSETQ. This CDR3 spans 14 amino acids. In DNA, the CDR3 is TGCGCCAGCCGCAGGACTAGCGGGAGCTACGAGCAGTACTTC. Its protein product is CASRRTSGSYEQYF.

About this clone itself: This CDR3 is also generated by other DNA sequences in the sample. The rearrangement joins TRBV2 to TRBJ1-5; D not certain. The V and J ends lost 6 bases and 2 bases respectively, with 8 bases between them. CDR1 SNHLY and CDR2 FYNNEI come from the germline V gene. This CDR3 is 13 amino acids long. CDR3 sequence (DNA): TGTGCCAGCAGGCGTCAGGGCAATCAGCCCCAGCATTTT. Translating it yields CASRRQGNQPQHF.

The rearrangement links TRBV28 to TRBJ2-7; 7 bases map to TRBD2. With V trimmed by 8 bases and J by 3 bases, 7 bases remained unmatched. The CDR3 contains 13 residues. Germline-derived CDR1 and CDR2 are MDHEN and SYDVKM. The CDR3 coding sequence is TGTGCCAGCCGAGTGACGGGGGGCTACGAGCAGTACTTC. Translation gives CASRVTGGYEQYF.